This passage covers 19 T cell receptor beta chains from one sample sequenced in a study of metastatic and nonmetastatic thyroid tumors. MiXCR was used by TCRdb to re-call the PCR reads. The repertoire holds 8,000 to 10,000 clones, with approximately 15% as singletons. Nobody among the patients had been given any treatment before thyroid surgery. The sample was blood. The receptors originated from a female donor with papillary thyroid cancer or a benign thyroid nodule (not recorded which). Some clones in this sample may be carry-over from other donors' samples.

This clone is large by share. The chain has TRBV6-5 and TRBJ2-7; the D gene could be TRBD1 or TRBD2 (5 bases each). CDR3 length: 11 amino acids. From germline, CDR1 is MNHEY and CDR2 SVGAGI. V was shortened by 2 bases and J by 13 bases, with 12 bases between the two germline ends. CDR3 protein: CASSYGGGVYF. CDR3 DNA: TGTGCCAGCAGTTACGGGGGTGGAGTATACTTC.

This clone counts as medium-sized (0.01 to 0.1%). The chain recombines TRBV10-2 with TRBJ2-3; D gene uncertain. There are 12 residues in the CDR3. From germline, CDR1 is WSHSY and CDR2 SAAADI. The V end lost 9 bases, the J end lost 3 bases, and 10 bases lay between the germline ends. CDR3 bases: TGCGCCAGTAAGGCGAGTACAGATACGCAGTATTTT. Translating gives CASKASTDTQYF.

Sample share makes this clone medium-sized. CDR3 region: CASRSYFSGDEKAFF. CDR3 DNA sequence: TGTGCCAGCAGGAGTTACTTTTCAGGGGACGAGAAAGCTTTCTTT. The V and J genes are TRBV6-1 and TRBJ1-1; tentative D call: TRBD1 (6 bases). The V and J ends lost 6 bases and 9 bases respectively, with 23 bases between them. The CDR3 runs 15 residues. Germline loops: CDR1 MNHNS, CDR2 SASEGT.

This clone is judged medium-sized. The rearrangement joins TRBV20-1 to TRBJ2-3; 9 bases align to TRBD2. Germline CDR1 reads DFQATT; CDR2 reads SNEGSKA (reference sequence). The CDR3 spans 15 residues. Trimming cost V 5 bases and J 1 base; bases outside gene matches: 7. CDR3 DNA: TGCAGTGCTTACCCGACTAGCGGACGCACAGATACGCAGTATTTT. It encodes CSAYPTSGRTDTQYF.

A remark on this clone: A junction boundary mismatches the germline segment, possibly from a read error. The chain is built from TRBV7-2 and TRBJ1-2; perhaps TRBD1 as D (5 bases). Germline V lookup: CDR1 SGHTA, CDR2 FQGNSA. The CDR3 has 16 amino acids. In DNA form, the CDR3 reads TGTGCCATCAGCTTAGCCTGGACATGCACCTCCTATGGCTACACCTTC. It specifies CAISLAWTCTSYGYTF.

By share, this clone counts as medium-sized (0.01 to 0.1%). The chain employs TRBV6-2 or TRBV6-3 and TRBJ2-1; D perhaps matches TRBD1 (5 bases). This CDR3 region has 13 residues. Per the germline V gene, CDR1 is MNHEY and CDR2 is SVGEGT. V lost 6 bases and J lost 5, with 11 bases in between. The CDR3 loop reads CASRGSGNNEQFF. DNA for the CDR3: TGTGCCAGCAGAGGTTCAGGGAACAATGAGCAGTTCTTC.

CDR3 sequence reads: CSARRGNEKLFF. CDR3 bases: TGCAGTGCCAGACGAGGGAATGAAAAACTGTTTTTT. The chain joins TRBV20-1 to TRBJ1-4; D unresolved. The CDR3 contains 12 residues. Trimming took 6 bases from V and 5 from J, leaving 10 bases between them. Germline CDR1 DFQATT, CDR2 SNEGSKA (reference sequence).

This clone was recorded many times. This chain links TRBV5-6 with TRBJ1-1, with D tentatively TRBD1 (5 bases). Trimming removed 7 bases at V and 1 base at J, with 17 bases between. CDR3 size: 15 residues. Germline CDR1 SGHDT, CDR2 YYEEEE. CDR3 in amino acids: CASYWGGRGNTEAFF. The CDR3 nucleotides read TGTGCCAGCTACTGGGGAGGTAGGGGGAACACTGAAGCTTTCTTT. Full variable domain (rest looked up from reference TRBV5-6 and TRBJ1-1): DAGVTQSPTHLIKTRGQQVTLRCSPKSGHDTVSWYQQALGQGPQFIFQYYEEEERQRGNFPDRFSGHQFPNYSSELNVNALLLGDSALYLCASYWGGRGNTEAFFGQGTRLTVV.

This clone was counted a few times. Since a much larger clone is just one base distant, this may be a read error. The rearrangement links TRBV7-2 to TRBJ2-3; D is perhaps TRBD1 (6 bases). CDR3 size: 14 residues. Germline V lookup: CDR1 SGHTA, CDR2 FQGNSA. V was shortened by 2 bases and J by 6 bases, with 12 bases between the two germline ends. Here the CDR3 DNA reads TGTGCCAGCAGCTTAACAGGGATGTGGGATACGCAGTATTTT. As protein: CASSLTGMWDTQYF.

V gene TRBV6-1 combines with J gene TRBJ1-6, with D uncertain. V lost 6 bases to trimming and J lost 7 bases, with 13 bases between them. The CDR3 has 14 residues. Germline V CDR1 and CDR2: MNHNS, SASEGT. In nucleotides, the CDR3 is TGTGCCAGCAGCGAGGTCTGGGGAAATTCACCCCTCCACTTT. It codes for CASSEVWGNSPLHF.

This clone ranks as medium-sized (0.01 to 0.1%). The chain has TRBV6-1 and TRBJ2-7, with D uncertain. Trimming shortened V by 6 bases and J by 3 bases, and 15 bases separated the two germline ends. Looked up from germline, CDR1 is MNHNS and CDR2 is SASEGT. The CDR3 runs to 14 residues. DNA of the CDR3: TGTGCCAGCAGCGAATTGACGGTTTTCTACGAGCAGTACTTC. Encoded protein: CASSELTVFYEQYF.

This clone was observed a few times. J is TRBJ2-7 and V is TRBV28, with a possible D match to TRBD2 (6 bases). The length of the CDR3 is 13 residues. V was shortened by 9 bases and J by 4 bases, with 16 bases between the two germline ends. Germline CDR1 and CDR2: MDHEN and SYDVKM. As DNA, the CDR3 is TGTGCCAGTGGATCGGGAGAGGTGTACGAGCAGTACTTC. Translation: CASGSGEVYEQYF.

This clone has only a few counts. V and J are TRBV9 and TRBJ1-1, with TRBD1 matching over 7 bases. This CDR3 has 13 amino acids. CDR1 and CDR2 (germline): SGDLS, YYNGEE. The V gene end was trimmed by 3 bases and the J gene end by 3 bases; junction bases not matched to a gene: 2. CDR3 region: CASSAGQDTEAFF. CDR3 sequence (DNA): TGTGCCAGCAGCGCCGGACAGGACACTGAAGCTTTCTTT.

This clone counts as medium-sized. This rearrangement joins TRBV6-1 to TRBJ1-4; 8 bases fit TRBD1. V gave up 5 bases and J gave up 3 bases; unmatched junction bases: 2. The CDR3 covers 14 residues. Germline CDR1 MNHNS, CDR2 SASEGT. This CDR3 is CASSSGQANEKLFF. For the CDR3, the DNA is TGTGCCAGCAGTTCGGGACAGGCTAATGAAAAACTGTTTTTT.

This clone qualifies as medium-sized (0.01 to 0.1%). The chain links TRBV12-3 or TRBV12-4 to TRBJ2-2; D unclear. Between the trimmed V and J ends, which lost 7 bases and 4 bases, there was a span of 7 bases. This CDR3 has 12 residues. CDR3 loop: CASTRTTGELFF. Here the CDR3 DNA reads TGTGCCAGCACCCGAACCACCGGGGAGCTGTTTTTT.

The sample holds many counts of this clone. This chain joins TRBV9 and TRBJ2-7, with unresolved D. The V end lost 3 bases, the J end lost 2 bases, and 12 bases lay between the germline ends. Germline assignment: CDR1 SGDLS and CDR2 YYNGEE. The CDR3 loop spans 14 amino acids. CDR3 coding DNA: TGTGCCAGCAGCGGTACAAGTTCAGCCTACGAGCAGTACTTC. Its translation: CASSGTSSAYEQYF.

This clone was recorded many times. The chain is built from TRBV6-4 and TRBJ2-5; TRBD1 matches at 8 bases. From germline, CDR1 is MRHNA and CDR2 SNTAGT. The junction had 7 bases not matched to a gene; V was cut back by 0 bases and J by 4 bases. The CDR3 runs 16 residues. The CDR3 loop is CASSDSHRGIRETQYF. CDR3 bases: TGTGCCAGCAGTGACTCTCACAGGGGGATTCGAGAGACCCAGTACTTC.

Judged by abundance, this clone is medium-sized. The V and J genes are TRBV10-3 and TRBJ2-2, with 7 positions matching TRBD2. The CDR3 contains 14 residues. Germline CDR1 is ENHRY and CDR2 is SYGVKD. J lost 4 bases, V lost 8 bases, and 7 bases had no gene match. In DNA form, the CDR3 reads TGTGCCATCTCGGGGGGTCCGCTCACCGGGGAGCTGTTTTTT. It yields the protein CAISGGPLTGELFF.

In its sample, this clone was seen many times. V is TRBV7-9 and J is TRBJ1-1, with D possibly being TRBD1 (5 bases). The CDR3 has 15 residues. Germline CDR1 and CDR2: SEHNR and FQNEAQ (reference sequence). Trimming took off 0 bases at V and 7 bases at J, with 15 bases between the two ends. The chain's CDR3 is CASSLAGAQGNEAFF. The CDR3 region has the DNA TGTGCCAGCAGCTTAGCCGGGGCTCAAGGGAATGAAGCTTTCTTT.